This T cell receptor (beta chain) was obtained from a study of CD8+ T cells in alopecia areata. Lesional scalp punch biopsies and peripheral blood came from alopecia areata patients. The authors extracted RNA and reverse transcribed it into cDNA as the sequencing template. Generated by immunoSEQ multiplex PCR, the TCRdb table keeps only in-frame clones and is missing some. The sample holds 150,000 to 200,000 clones, about 67% seen once. The sequenced sample was CD8+ T cells sorted from blood, obtained at week 0. The TCR sequence derives from a human donor with alopecia areata.

Here the CDR3 DNA reads TGCAGCGTTGAAGATCAGGGGCAGCCCCAGCATTTT. It is translated as CSVEDQGQPQHF. The chain combines TRBV29-1 with TRBJ1-5; possible D gene TRBD1, 6 bases. V gave up 0 bases and J gave up 7 bases, with 7 bases separating them. The CDR3 has 12 residues. Germline V gene lookup returns CDR1 SQVTM and CDR2 ANQGSEA.